This T cell receptor beta chain is drawn from a study of blood T cell repertoires in COVID-19. Study details: Sample material is recorded as cDNA or gDNA derived from T cells, B-cell-depleted T cells, or PBMCs.

Germline lookup yields CDR1 KGHDR and CDR2 SFDVKD. This CDR3 has 15 amino acids. Deletions cut 5 bases from V and 5 bases from J, with 18 bases between. Authors' data handling: Researchers report that nucleated cell counts were estimated from reference gene primer amplification. The method was immunoSEQ multiplex PCR; TCRdb's version includes in-frame clones alone and lacks a portion of them. V, J and clone size derive from that table, while D and trimming were established from the DNA sequence. Of about 290,000 clones in the sample, about 89% are singletons; the top ten hold 0.9% to 1%. This clonotype originated in a woman between 40 and 50 years old who had recovered from COVID-19. The sequencing input was peripheral blood. This sequence joins TRBV24-1 and TRBJ2-7, with D possibly matching TRBD2 (7 bases). The CDR3 here is CATSGGGLQIHEQYF. CDR3 nucleotide sequence: TGTGCCACCAGTGGGGGGGGGCTACAGATCCACGAGCAGTACTTC.